This T cell receptor beta chain derives from a study of control samples from healthy donors and cancer patients. Germline CDR1 LGHNA, CDR2 YNFKEQ. The CDR3 consists of 16 residues. V was trimmed by 4 bases and J by 4 bases, leaving 19 bases between them. The data were produced by immunoSEQ multiplex PCR, yet TCRdb's version contains in-frame clones alone and is incomplete. This repertoire shows 150,000 to 200,000 clones, nearly 90% found once; its top ten account for 1.2% to 1.5%. The sequence came from a woman aged 45-59 years in good health. This rearrangement joins TRBV4-2 to TRBJ1-2; no definite D call. The sample taken for sequencing was blood. The CDR3 protein is CASSPPVSGGGYGYTF. As DNA, the CDR3 is TGTGCCAGCAGCCCCCCGGTGAGTGGCGGTGGCTATGGCTACACCTTC.